The 31 T cell receptor beta chains in this list originate from one sample, sequenced in a study of blood T cell repertoires in COVID-19. Using immunoSEQ multiplex PCR, the repertoire was profiled, and TCRdb retains in-frame clones only, with some absent. The sample consists of about 100,000 clones, around 87% of them appearing once. The source material was peripheral blood. The receptor set was obtained from a woman aged 45-60 years with COVID-19, enrolled during active disease.

The chain joins TRBV10-1 to TRBJ2-3; 7 bases map to TRBD2. V lost 4 bases to trimming and J lost 2 bases; unmatched junction nucleotides: 3. CDR3 length equals 14 residues. Germline V gene lookup returns CDR1 WNHNN and CDR2 SYGVQD (reference sequence). CDR3 nucleotide sequence: TGCGCCAGCAGTGCGGGGGGTCTCACAGATACGCAGTATTTT. Translated, it gives CASSAGGLTDTQYF.

The V gene is TRBV7-9, the J gene TRBJ1-1; no reliable D call. CDR1 SEHNR and CDR2 FQNEAQ come from the germline V gene (reference sequence). The CDR3 totals 14 residues. Trimming shortened V by 0 bases and J by 1 base, and 6 bases separated the two germline ends. Here the CDR3 reads CASSLAAWNTEAFF. CDR3 sequence (DNA): TGTGCCAGCAGCTTAGCGGCCTGGAACACTGAAGCTTTCTTT.

The chain uses TRBV21-1 and TRBJ1-1; the table's D call, TRBD1, was not checked against the DNA. TRBV21-1 is annotated as a pseudogene. The CDR3 covers 17 residues. The CDR3 spells CASSKFLPGVGYTEAFF. For the CDR3, the DNA is TGTGCCAGCAGCAAATTCCTTCCAGGGGTCGGGTACACTGAAGCTTTCTTT.

The chain couples TRBV11-1 to TRBJ1-1, with TRBD1 matching 9 bases. The CDR3 consists of 13 residues. V dropped 11 bases and J dropped 4; count of bases not matched to a gene: 8. The germline V gene encodes CDR1 SGHAT and CDR2 FQDESV (reference sequence). The CDR3 reads CAGQGQGGTEAFF. The CDR3, as DNA: TGTGCCGGACAGGGGCAGGGTGGCACTGAAGCTTTCTTT. The complete variable domain, with remaining parts taken from reference TRBV11-1 and TRBJ1-1, reads EAEVAQSPRYKITEKSQAVAFWCDPISGHATLYWYRQILGQGPELLVQFQDESVVDDSQLPKDRFSAERLKGVDSTLKIQPAELGDSAMYLCAGQGQGGTEAFFGQGTRLTVV.

This chain connects TRBV2 to TRBJ1-1, with a possible D match to TRBD1 (5 bases). Deletions cut 11 bases from V and 3 bases from J, with 16 bases between. Germline CDR1 SNHLY, CDR2 FYNNEI. CDR3 length equals 13 residues. The CDR3 sequence: CAPVWGEYTEAFF. For the CDR3, the DNA is TGTGCCCCCGTATGGGGGGAGTACACTGAAGCTTTCTTT. The whole variable domain, filled in from reference TRBV2 and TRBJ1-1, reads EPEVTQTPSHQVTQMGQEVILRCVPISNHLYFYWYRQILGQKVEFLVSFYNNEISEKSEIFDDQFSVERPDGSNFTLKIRSTKLEDSAMYFCAPVWGEYTEAFFGQGTRLTVV.

The J gene is TRBJ1-2, the V gene TRBV30; D not certain. The CDR3 is 15 amino acids. Germline CDR1 GTSNPN, CDR2 SVGIG (reference sequence). V lost 3 bases and J 0 bases, leaving 14 bases between the germline ends. CDR3 sequence reads: CAWRYSVSANYGYTF. The CDR3 DNA is TGTGCCTGGAGATACTCGGTCTCCGCTAACTATGGCTACACCTTC. The entire variable domain, with the rest obtained from reference TRBV30 and TRBJ1-2, is as follows: SQTIHQWPATLVQPVGSPLSLECTVEGTSNPNLYWYRQAAGRGLQLLFYSVGIGQISSEVPQNLSASRPQDRQFILSSKKLLLSDSGFYLCAWRYSVSANYGYTFGSGTRLTVV.

The V call is TRBV3-1 (or the pseudogene TRBV3-2), the J call TRBJ1-1; tentatively, D is TRBD1 (5 bases). V was trimmed by 3 bases and J by 5 bases, leaving 16 bases between them. Germline loops: CDR1 LGHDT, CDR2 YNNKEL (reference sequence). The CDR3 has 15 amino acids. CDR3 DNA: TGTGCCAGCAGCCACAACCGGGGACTTAGAACTGAAGCTTTCTTT. This sequence encodes CASSHNRGLRTEAFF.

The chain links TRBV15 to TRBJ2-2; TRBD1 aligns across 10 bases. V lost 8 bases to trimming and J lost 5 bases; unmatched junction nucleotides: 5. This CDR3 spans 14 amino acids. CDR1 and CDR2 from the germline V gene are LNHNV and YYDKDF (reference sequence). In DNA, the CDR3 is TGTGCCACCCGGGGACAGGGGATGACCGGGGAGCTGTTTTTT. Its protein is CATRGQGMTGELFF.

The V call is TRBV5-1, the J call TRBJ1-3; 8 positions match TRBD1. Germline values: CDR1 SGHRS, CDR2 YFSETQ. This CDR3 has 16 amino acids. V was pared by 0 bases and J by 2 bases, with 4 bases of the junction left unmatched. CDR3 sequence: CASSLAQGVPGNTIYF. The CDR3 coding sequence is TGCGCCAGCAGCTTGGCACAGGGGGTCCCTGGAAACACCATATATTTT.

The chain links TRBV29-1 to TRBJ2-3, with 9 bases lining up with TRBD2. Per germline, CDR1 SQVTM and CDR2 ANQGSEA. This CDR3 contains 17 residues. After removal of 6 bases from V and 0 bases from J, the junction contained 13 bases not matched to a gene. CDR3: CSVPLPPAGGSTDTQYF. In DNA, the CDR3 is TGCAGCGTGCCACTACCCCCAGCGGGGGGAAGCACAGATACGCAGTATTTT.

This clone was picked up a small number of times. V and J are TRBV6-2 or TRBV6-3 and TRBJ2-1, with 8 bases matching TRBD1. V was pared by 0 bases and J by 1 base, with 14 bases of the junction left unmatched. The CDR3 sequence is 20 residues long. Germline V gives CDR1 MNHEY, CDR2 SVGEGT. CDR3 sequence: CASSYSTGAIQGASYNEQFF. In nucleotides, the CDR3 is TGTGCCAGCAGTTACTCGACGGGCGCCATCCAGGGGGCGTCCTACAATGAGCAGTTCTTC.

This clone has just a few counts. The gene calls are TRBV7-9 and TRBJ2-2, with TRBD1 matching over 7 bases. This CDR3 region has 15 residues. The V gene end was trimmed by 5 bases and the J gene end by 7 bases; junction bases not matched to a gene: 10. Germline V gene lookup returns CDR1 SEHNR and CDR2 FQNEAQ (reference sequence). The CDR3 sequence is CASSPIATGFGELFF. As DNA, the CDR3 is TGTGCCAGCAGCCCCATAGCGACAGGGTTCGGGGAGCTGTTTTTT.

The rearrangement joins TRBV12-3 or TRBV12-4 to TRBJ2-7; D is unresolved. The V end lost 2 bases, the J end lost 3 bases, and 8 bases lay between the germline ends. The CDR3 spans 13 residues. Here the CDR3 reads CASSLYRDYEQYF. CDR3 coding DNA: TGTGCCAGCAGTTTATACAGAGACTACGAGCAGTACTTC.

The chain is built from TRBV2 and TRBJ1-1, with D perhaps matching TRBD1 (5 bases). Germline assignment: CDR1 SNHLY and CDR2 FYNNEI. The CDR3 contains 14 residues. Trimming took 7 bases from V and 1 from J, leaving 13 bases between them. CDR3: CASNRRAANTEAFF. The CDR3 coding sequence is TGTGCCAGCAACAGGAGGGCGGCGAACACTGAAGCTTTCTTT.

CDR3 coding DNA: TGTGCCAGCAGCCTTTTACAGGGGATGTGGTATGAAGCTTTCTTT. This encodes CASSLLQGMWYEAFF. The chain uses TRBV2 and TRBJ1-1; the match to TRBD1 covers 7 bases. Germline CDR1 SNHLY, CDR2 FYNNEI. The trim removed 6 bases at V and 7 bases at J, leaving 14 bases unmatched. The CDR3 covers 15 residues.

The chain links TRBV30 to TRBJ2-7; perhaps TRBD1 as D (7 bases). Germline loops: CDR1 GTSNPN, CDR2 SVGIG (reference sequence). V gave up 3 bases and J gave up 4 bases, with 13 bases separating them. There are 13 residues in the CDR3. CDR3 sequence: CAWSQTGRYEQYF. CDR3 nucleotides: TGTGCCTGGAGCCAGACAGGGAGGTACGAGCAGTACTTC. The variable domain in full, with the rest retrieved from reference TRBV30 and TRBJ2-7, is SQTIHQWPATLVQPVGSPLSLECTVEGTSNPNLYWYRQAAGRGLQLLFYSVGIGQISSEVPQNLSASRPQDRQFILSSKKLLLSDSGFYLCAWSQTGRYEQYFGPGTRLTVT.

The genes are TRBV5-1 and TRBJ1-2, with TRBD1 matching over 7 bases. After removal of 3 bases from V and 4 bases from J, the junction contained 15 bases not matched to a gene. The germline gives CDR1 SGHRS, CDR2 YFSETQ. The CDR3 covers 17 residues. The CDR3 region is CASSWPKEGAQVYGYTF. The CDR3 DNA follows: TGCGCCAGCAGCTGGCCCAAGGAGGGGGCGCAAGTCTATGGCTACACCTTC.

The chain joins TRBV6-5 to TRBJ2-2, with 7 bases lining up with TRBD2. The V gene's germline CDR1 is MNHEY and CDR2 SVGAGI. V trimming: 0 bases; J trimming: 5 bases; junction bases outside the gene matches: 6. The CDR3 has 16 amino acids. CDR3 coding DNA: TGTGCCAGCAGTTACTCGAGGGTGCGGGGGACCGGGGAGCTGTTTTTT. It encodes CASSYSRVRGTGELFF.

The chain employs TRBV28 and TRBJ1-5; 8 nucleotides line up with TRBD1. Germline V gives CDR1 MDHEN, CDR2 SYDVKM. The CDR3 consists of 16 residues. The V gene end was trimmed by 6 bases and the J gene end by 1 base; junction bases not matched to a gene: 8. CDR3 loop: CASSQLDRGSNQPQHF. CDR3 bases: TGTGCCAGCAGCCAACTAGACAGGGGAAGCAATCAGCCCCAGCATTTT.

The chain links TRBV7-8 to TRBJ2-6; the match to TRBD1 covers 7 bases. This CDR3 is 16 amino acids long. The ends lost 0 bases at V and 4 bases at J; junction bases unmatched: 3. Germline V CDR1 and CDR2: SGHVS, FQNEAQ. In DNA form, the CDR3 reads TGTGCCAGCAGCTTAGCGACAGGGTACGGGGCCAACGTCCTGACTTTC. Protein product: CASSLATGYGANVLTF.

This chain connects TRBV5-4 to TRBJ2-7; D gene uncertain. The CDR3 has 12 residues. Germline CDR1 and CDR2: SGHNT and YYREEE (reference sequence). Trimming removed 0 bases at V and 3 bases at J, with 4 bases between. The CDR3 DNA sequence: TGTGCCAGCAGCTTGGACAACTACGAGCAGTACTTC. Its protein is CASSLDNYEQYF. Using reference TRBV5-4 and TRBJ2-7 for the parts outside the CDR3, the full variable domain is ETGVTQSPTHLIKTRGQQVTLRCSSQSGHNTVSWYQQALGQGPQFIFQYYREEENGRGNFPPRFSGLQFPNYSSELNVNALELDDSALYLCASSLDNYEQYFGPGTRLTVT.

This sequence joins TRBV7-2 and TRBJ1-1; D ambiguous. The V and J ends lost 3 bases and 3 bases respectively, with 11 bases between them. Looked up from germline, CDR1 is SGHTA and CDR2 is FQGNSA. This CDR3 is 14 amino acids long. In DNA, the CDR3 is TGTGCCAGCAGCTTGGCAACGGGGTACACTGAAGCTTTCTTT. As protein: CASSLATGYTEAFF.

As regards this clone: The same CDR3 also results from other DNA sequences found in this sample. The V gene is TRBV19, the J gene TRBJ2-1; 8 nucleotides match TRBD2. The V segment lost 2 bases and the J segment 3 bases; nucleotides outside the gene matches: 0. Germline values: CDR1 LNHDA, CDR2 SQIVND (reference sequence). This CDR3 region has 14 residues. CDR3 nucleotides: TGTGCCAGTAGTATACTAGCGGGCTACAATGAGCAGTTCTTC. Encoded protein: CASSILAGYNEQFF.

This clone was recorded once. The chain has TRBV2 and TRBJ2-7; 12 bases are shared with TRBD1. This CDR3 is 13 amino acids long. Germline V gene sequence: CDR1 SNHLY, CDR2 FYNNEI. V lost 6 bases and J lost 7; bases outside the gene matches: 4. For the CDR3, the DNA is TGTGCCAGCAGGGGACAGGGGGCGAATGAGCAGTACTTC. This gives the protein CASRGQGANEQYF.

This clone has only a few counts. This chain uses TRBV12-3 or TRBV12-4 with TRBJ1-1; D may be TRBD1 (5 bases). The CDR3 is 13 residues long. V was clipped by 5 bases and J by 5 bases, with 12 bases between them. DNA of the CDR3: TGTGCCAGCAGTCGAAGGGGAGGGACTGAAGCTTTCTTT. This sequence encodes CASSRRGGTEAFF.

V gene TRBV2 combines with J gene TRBJ2-6; D is ambiguous. Germline-derived CDR1 and CDR2 are SNHLY and FYNNEI. V gave up 3 bases and J gave up 0 bases, with 6 bases separating them. The CDR3 covers 15 residues. The CDR3 loop is CASSDTSSGANVLTF. CDR3 DNA sequence: TGTGCCAGCAGTGATACGAGCTCTGGGGCCAACGTCCTGACTTTC.

V and J are TRBV7-3 and TRBJ2-3; D remains unclear. The CDR3 spans 14 residues. CDR1 SGHTA and CDR2 FQGTGA come from the germline V gene. V gave up 2 bases and J gave up 4 bases, with 10 bases separating them. The CDR3 here is CASSLETFADTQYF. The CDR3 nucleotides read TGTGCCAGCAGCTTAGAGACTTTCGCAGATACGCAGTATTTT.

The chain joins TRBV27 to TRBJ2-7, with D possibly matching TRBD2 (7 bases). V lost 6 bases to trimming and J lost 2 bases, with 11 bases between them. The CDR3 is 13 amino acids. Germline V gives CDR1 MNHEY, CDR2 SMNVEV (reference sequence). CDR3 coding DNA: TGTGCCAGCAGAGCGGGACACCCCTACGAGCAGTACTTC. Translated: CASRAGHPYEQYF.

This sequence joins TRBV27 and TRBJ1-1; D is perhaps TRBD1 (6 bases). The CDR3 is 14 residues long. Germline CDR1 reads MNHEY; CDR2 reads SMNVEV (reference sequence). Trimming left V 4 bases short and J 0 bases short, with 9 bases between. The CDR3 is CASSWGRLNTEAFF. CDR3 bases: TGTGCCAGCAGTTGGGGGCGACTGAACACTGAAGCTTTCTTT.

The chain is built from TRBV14 and TRBJ1-3; 11 bases align to TRBD1. Unmatched junction bases numbered 4, after V lost 5 bases and J lost 4 bases. The CDR3 covers 15 residues. Per germline, CDR1 SGHDN and CDR2 FVKESK. DNA of the CDR3: TGTGCCAGCAGCGGACAGGGGGCGAGAGGAAACACCATATATTTT. The encoded protein is CASSGQGARGNTIYF.

With regard to this clone: At the DNA level, this CDR3 is encoded by other sequences in the same sample as well. The V call is TRBV28, the J call TRBJ2-7, with D perhaps TRBD1 (5 bases). CDR3 length equals 12 residues. The V gene lost 2 bases and the J gene lost 3 bases, with 5 bases spanning the gap. Germline V gives CDR1 MDHEN, CDR2 SYDVKM. CDR3 coding DNA: TGTGCCAGCAGTTTAAGGGGCTACGAGCAGTACTTC. This encodes CASSLRGYEQYF.